This T cell receptor beta chain was captured in a study of shared T cell receptors in the human thymus. CDR1 and CDR2 from the germline V gene are LGHNA and YSLEER. This CDR3 has 16 amino acids. Trimming took off 0 bases at V and 8 bases at J, with 17 bases between the two ends. This clone was seen more than once but under ten times. The assay was immunoSEQ multiplex PCR, and TCRdb's table has in-frame clones only and misses some. The table records roughly 560,000 clones, approximately 78% of them present only once. This sample was shared with a second study, whose subject was human thymus T cells.

This receptor was identified in a boy under two years old with a congenital heart defect. This chain connects TRBV4-3 to TRBJ2-1, with D possibly matching TRBD2 (6 bases). The specimen sequenced was thymocytes. CDR3 residues: CASSQDPVLAKYEQFF. The CDR3, as DNA: TGCGCCAGCAGCCAAGATCCGGTGCTAGCGAAGTATGAGCAGTTCTTC.